Listed here are 19 T cell receptor beta chains from one sample, sequenced in a study of cytomegalovirus exposure and HLA in healthy donors. The PCR had 60 Vbeta and 13 Jbeta primers. The method was immunoSEQ multiplex PCR; TCRdb's version includes in-frame clones alone and lacks a portion of them. The sample yields under 150,000 clones, roughly 80% seen once. The sample was PBMCs. These receptors were taken from a male donor in good health and CMV-seronegative.

The rearrangement links TRBV5-1 to TRBJ1-4; maybe TRBD1 (6 bases). This CDR3 is 15 amino acids long. V was trimmed by 4 bases and J by 4 bases, leaving 14 bases between them. CDR1 and CDR2 from the germline V gene are SGHRS and YFSETQ. The CDR3 reads CASSPKGQLNEKLFF. The CDR3 DNA reads TGCGCCAGCAGCCCAAAAGGACAGCTTAATGAAAAACTGTTTTTT.

The chain is built from TRBV27 and TRBJ1-1, with a tentative D call TRBD1 (6 bases). CDR1 and CDR2 from the germline V gene are MNHEY and SMNVEV (reference sequence). V was clipped by 3 bases and J by 1 base, with 9 bases between them. CDR3 length equals 14 residues. The CDR3 spells CASSFGGPNTEAFF. DNA of the CDR3: TGTGCCAGCAGTTTCGGGGGGCCGAACACTGAAGCTTTCTTT.

Only a few counts were recorded for this clone. The chain couples TRBV4-2 to TRBJ1-2; 8 bases are shared with TRBD1. CDR1 and CDR2 (germline): LGHNA, YNFKEQ. The length of the CDR3 is 17 residues. V was clipped by 0 bases and J by 4 bases; unmatched bases: 10. DNA for the CDR3: TGTGCCAGCAGCCAAGAAGTACGGACAGGGATCGGCTATGGCTACACCTTC. Amino acid sequence: CASSQEVRTGIGYGYTF.

The chain uses TRBV19 and TRBJ2-1; TRBD2 agrees at 9 bases. The CDR3 consists of 16 residues. The trim removed 1 base at V and 5 bases at J, leaving 6 bases unmatched. Looked up from germline, CDR1 is LNHDA and CDR2 is SQIVND (reference sequence). This chain's CDR3 is CASSIGEREVDNEQFF. In DNA, the CDR3 is TGTGCCAGTAGTATAGGGGAGCGGGAGGTAGACAATGAGCAGTTCTTC.

The chain has TRBV29-1 and TRBJ2-3, with a tentative D call TRBD2 (6 bases). Per the germline V gene, CDR1 is SQVTM and CDR2 is ANQGSEA. The CDR3 length is 13 residues. The V end lost 3 bases, the J end lost 3 bases, and 10 bases lay between the germline ends. CDR3 region: CSVEEGSTDTQYF. Here the CDR3 DNA reads TGCAGCGTTGAGGAGGGAAGTACAGATACGCAGTATTTT.

The chain uses TRBV6-6 and TRBJ2-1, with TRBD2 matching 7 bases. The germline V gene has CDR1 MNHNY and CDR2 SVGAGI (reference sequence). This CDR3 has 15 residues. V was clipped by 6 bases and J by 5 bases; unmatched bases: 10. Here the CDR3 DNA reads TGTGCCAGCAGCCCCGGGAAGCGGGGCGACAATGAGCAGTTCTTC. Translated, it gives CASSPGKRGDNEQFF.

The V gene is TRBV7-2, the J gene TRBJ1-3; D unresolved. The length of the CDR3 is 14 residues. Deletions cut 4 bases from V and 4 bases from J, with 11 bases between. The germline V gene encodes CDR1 SGHTA and CDR2 FQGNSA. The CDR3, as DNA: TGTGCCAGCAGCTCCCCCACCAGGGGAAACACCATATATTTT. Translation gives CASSSPTRGNTIYF.

V and J are TRBV11-2 and TRBJ2-7; TRBD1 aligns across 10 bases. Germline values: CDR1 SGHAT, CDR2 FQNNGV. The CDR3 runs 15 residues. The V gene end was trimmed by 5 bases and the J gene end by 3 bases; junction bases not matched to a gene: 7. CDR3 DNA sequence: TGTGCCAGCAGCCCGACAGGGGGCGAAGGCTACGAGCAGTACTTC. This translates into CASSPTGGEGYEQYF.

The chain is built from TRBV28 and TRBJ2-2; a weak D match, TRBD2 (6 bases). The length of the CDR3 is 18 residues. Germline V gene data show CDR1 as MDHEN and CDR2 as SYDVKM. V dropped 4 bases and J dropped 0 bases, with 18 bases sitting between them. CDR3 in DNA: TGTGCCAGCAGTTCGGGTAAATGGAGGGCCGCGAACACCGGGGAGCTGTTTTTT. It specifies CASSSGKWRAANTGELFF.

This chain links TRBV9 with TRBJ1-3; no clear D gene. The CDR3 has 14 residues. With 3 bases removed from V and 0 bases from J, the gap between germline ends came to 7 bases. Germline V gene lookup returns CDR1 SGDLS and CDR2 YYNGEE. The CDR3 region has the DNA TGTGCCAGCAGCGGCGAGAGCTCTGGAAACACCATATATTTT. Amino acids: CASSGESSGNTIYF.

This rearrangement joins TRBV4-1 to TRBJ1-6, with no clear D. Germline CDR1 is MGHRA and CDR2 is YSYEKL. V was pared by 0 bases and J by 3 bases, with 9 bases between. The CDR3 is 16 residues long. The CDR3 DNA follows: TGCGCCAGCAGCCAAGATACCCGGGGCTATAATTCACCCCTCCACTTT. It yields the protein CASSQDTRGYNSPLHF.

This clone appeared a few times. This specimen includes other DNA sequences encoding the same CDR3. This sequence joins TRBV7-7 and TRBJ1-1, with no clear D. The CDR3 totals 13 residues. Trimming pared 1 base from V and 1 base from J, leaving 4 bases between. CDR1 and CDR2 (germline): SSHAT, FNYEAQ (reference sequence). The DNA of the CDR3 is TGTGCCAGCAGCTTAGACTCGAACACTGAAGCTTTCTTT. Protein sequence: CASSLDSNTEAFF.

In nucleotides, the CDR3 is TGTGCCAGCAGCGTAGCCGGGGGTTGGTATGAGCAGTTCTTC. As protein: CASSVAGGWYEQFF. The chain joins TRBV9 to TRBJ2-1; a weak D match, TRBD2 (6 bases). The V gene lost 0 bases and the J gene lost 8 bases, with 12 bases spanning the gap. The length of the CDR3 is 14 residues. Germline V gene lookup returns CDR1 SGDLS and CDR2 YYNGEE.

The gene calls are TRBV7-9 and TRBJ2-7, with 7 bases identical to TRBD2. CDR1 SEHNR and CDR2 FQNEAQ come from the germline V gene (reference sequence). J gave up 5 bases and V 8 bases, and 9 bases lay outside the gene matches. The CDR3 contains 13 residues. CDR3 nucleotides: TGTGCCAGCGGCAATGGACTAGTCAACGAGCAGTACTTC. It encodes CASGNGLVNEQYF.

The genes are TRBV7-9 and TRBJ1-3, with D perhaps matching TRBD1 (5 bases). The CDR3 totals 15 residues. The V end lost 4 bases, the J end lost 3 bases, and 13 bases lay between the germline ends. Germline values: CDR1 SEHNR, CDR2 FQNEAQ (reference sequence). CDR3 amino acids: CASSSQGRVGNTIYF. CDR3 sequence (DNA): TGTGCCAGCAGCTCCCAGGGAAGGGTTGGAAACACCATATATTTT. The complete variable domain, with remaining parts taken from reference TRBV7-9 and TRBJ1-3, reads DTGVSQNPRHKITKRGQNVTFRCDPISEHNRLYWYRQTLGQGPEFLTYFQNEAQLEKSRLLSDRFSAERPKGSFSTLEIQRTEQGDSAMYLCASSSQGRVGNTIYFGEGSWLTVV.

This sequence joins TRBV9 and TRBJ2-7; D uncertain. CDR1 and CDR2 (germline): SGDLS, YYNGEE. The germline V and J ends were trimmed by 0 bases and 5 bases, with 15 bases remaining between them. The CDR3 is 15 amino acids. CDR3 in amino acids: CASSVDGSQAHEQYF. CDR3 DNA sequence: TGTGCCAGCAGCGTAGATGGCAGCCAGGCCCACGAGCAGTACTTC.

The V call is TRBV28, the J call TRBJ1-6, with 7 bases fitting TRBD1. There are 14 residues in the CDR3. V gave up 3 bases and J gave up 6 bases; unmatched junction bases: 2. Germline CDR1 MDHEN, CDR2 SYDVKM. CDR3 residues: CASSLYRGNSPLHF. The CDR3 DNA reads TGTGCCAGCAGTTTGTACAGGGGTAATTCACCCCTCCACTTT.

The rearrangement uses TRBV27 and TRBJ2-1; 7 nucleotides align to TRBD1. The CDR3 length is 17 residues. The V gene's germline CDR1 is MNHEY and CDR2 SMNVEV (reference sequence). Germline trimming cut 4 bases from V and 4 bases from J; bases unmatched to any gene: 13. CDR3 nucleotide sequence: TGTGCCAGCAGTTCACAAAAGGGACAGAGGCAATACAATGAGCAGTTCTTC. It translates to CASSSQKGQRQYNEQFF.

Only a few counts were recorded for this clone. The genes are TRBV10-1 and TRBJ2-7, with 7 bases fitting TRBD1. From germline, CDR1 is WNHNN and CDR2 SYGVQD (reference sequence). J was trimmed by 3 bases and V by 7 bases; bases with no gene match: 15. This CDR3 has 16 amino acids. The CDR3 reads CASTVGGGLGLYEQYF. DNA of the CDR3: TGCGCCAGCACGGTAGGGGGCGGACTCGGCCTCTACGAGCAGTACTTC.